What follows are 30 T cell receptor beta chains derived from one specimen sequenced in a study of blood T cell repertoires in COVID-19. Using immunoSEQ multiplex PCR, the repertoire was profiled, and TCRdb retains in-frame clones only, with some absent. The sample contains 55,000 to 80,000 clones, 89% of which appear only once. Sequenced: peripheral blood. The receptors come from a man aged 50-59 years with active COVID-19.

The chain carries TRBV6-5 and TRBJ2-1; TRBD2 matches at 7 bases. The length of the CDR3 is 15 residues. Germline V lookup: CDR1 MNHEY, CDR2 SVGAGI. V was pared by 6 bases and J by 7 bases, with 12 bases of the junction left unmatched. CDR3 sequence: CASRQRGVETNEQFF. The CDR3 nucleotides are TGTGCCAGCAGACAACGGGGGGTCGAGACAAATGAGCAGTTCTTC.

The chain joins TRBV5-6 to TRBJ2-3, with TRBD1 identical over 12 bases. V shed 3 bases and J 3 bases; nucleotides not matched to a gene: 11. Germline loops: CDR1 SGHDT, CDR2 YYEEEE. The CDR3 is 18 residues long. The CDR3 DNA sequence: TGTGCCAGCAGCTCCTGGGGGACAGGGGGCTTAGTTACAGATACGCAGTATTTT. Amino acids: CASSSWGTGGLVTDTQYF.

J is TRBJ1-2 and V is TRBV2, with 7 positions matching TRBD1. The J segment lost 1 base and the V segment lost 6 bases, leaving 5 bases of the junction unmatched. The CDR3 consists of 14 residues. Germline loops: CDR1 SNHLY, CDR2 FYNNEI. CDR3 sequence: CASSVNRGNYGYTF. The CDR3 coding sequence is TGTGCCAGCAGCGTTAACAGGGGTAACTATGGCTACACCTTC. Combining the CDR3 with reference TRBV2 and TRBJ1-2 gives the whole variable domain EPEVTQTPSHQVTQMGQEVILRCVPISNHLYFYWYRQILGQKVEFLVSFYNNEISEKSEIFDDQFSVERPDGSNFTLKIRSTKLEDSAMYFCASSVNRGNYGYTFGSGTRLTVV.

This chain uses TRBV7-5 with TRBJ2-5; TRBD2, the D gene given by the table, was not confirmed from the DNA. TRBV7-5 is reported as a pseudogene. The CDR3 runs to 12 residues. Written as DNA, the CDR3 is TGTGCCAGGAGGGCCAGCCGAGAGACCCAGTACTTC. Translation: CARRASRETQYF.

The chain joins TRBV4-1 to TRBJ2-7, with 7 nucleotides matching TRBD2. The CDR3 is 16 amino acids. Trimming removed 0 bases from V and 3 bases from J; junction bases left unmatched: 8. CDR1 and CDR2 (germline): MGHRA, YSYEKL. CDR3 bases: TGCGCCAGCAGCCAAGATACGGGGGACTACCTCTACGAGCAGTACTTC. It codes for CASSQDTGDYLYEQYF.

The chain links TRBV19 to TRBJ2-4, with a tentative D call TRBD2 (5 bases). Trimming shortened V by 3 bases and J by 2 bases, and 8 bases separated the two germline ends. The length of the CDR3 is 14 residues. Germline V gives CDR1 LNHDA, CDR2 SQIVND (reference sequence). The CDR3 spells CASSMAGTKNIQYF. CDR3 DNA: TGTGCCAGTAGTATGGCGGGTACCAAAAACATTCAGTACTTC.

This chain joins TRBV13 and TRBJ2-1, with 9 bases lining up with TRBD2. The germline V gene has CDR1 PRHDT and CDR2 FYEKMQ (reference sequence). V lost 4 bases, J lost 6 bases, and 10 bases stayed unmatched. There are 16 residues in the CDR3. The CDR3 spells CASSYLAGGLTNEQFF. In DNA, the CDR3 is TGTGCCAGCAGCTACCTCGCGGGGGGGCTAACCAATGAGCAGTTCTTC.

The rearrangement links TRBV30 to TRBJ1-5; 8 nucleotides agree with TRBD1. Trimming cost V 3 bases and J 4 bases; bases outside gene matches: 2. CDR1 and CDR2 from the germline V gene are GTSNPN and SVGIG (reference sequence). The CDR3 loop spans 13 amino acids. CDR3 nucleotide sequence: TGTGCCTGGAGCGGACAGGGAAATCAGCCCCAGCATTTT. Its protein product is CAWSGQGNQPQHF.

The V call is TRBV5-4, the J call TRBJ1-2; D may be TRBD1 (6 bases). Germline-derived CDR1 and CDR2 are SGHNT and YYREEE (reference sequence). The CDR3 consists of 14 residues. Trimming took 1 base from V and 6 from J, leaving 13 bases between them. The CDR3 DNA follows: TGTGCCAGCAGCTTGAGTGAGGGGGTACATGGCTACACCTTC. Translating gives CASSLSEGVHGYTF. The full variable domain, with the rest looked up from reference TRBV5-4 and TRBJ1-2, is ETGVTQSPTHLIKTRGQQVTLRCSSQSGHNTVSWYQQALGQGPQFIFQYYREEENGRGNFPPRFSGLQFPNYSSELNVNALELDDSALYLCASSLSEGVHGYTFGSGTRLTVV.

V gene TRBV5-1 combines with J gene TRBJ1-3, with a tentative D call TRBD1 (5 bases). This CDR3 has 17 residues. Trimming stripped 0 bases from V and 4 bases from J, with 17 bases between. CDR1 SGHRS and CDR2 YFSETQ come from the germline V gene. DNA for the CDR3: TGCGCCAGCAGCTTGGCCCTTCGGCAGGGATCCGGAAACACCATATATTTT. This sequence encodes CASSLALRQGSGNTIYF.

The gene calls are TRBV30 and TRBJ1-5, with TRBD1 matching 8 bases. Trimming cost V 0 bases and J 6 bases; bases outside gene matches: 4. The CDR3 has 14 residues. Germline CDR1 GTSNPN, CDR2 SVGIG (reference sequence). The DNA of the CDR3 is TGTGCCTGGAGTGTACAGGGGGGTCCTCAGCCCCAGCATTTT. It codes for CAWSVQGGPQPQHF.

This clone was picked up one time. J is TRBJ2-7 and V is TRBV10-3; perhaps TRBD1 as D (7 bases). CDR1 and CDR2 (germline): ENHRY, SYGVKD. V lost 10 bases and J 1 base, leaving 17 bases between the germline ends. The CDR3 is made up of 14 amino acids. This CDR3 reads CATRGAAKSYEQYF. In DNA, the CDR3 is TGTGCCACCAGGGGGGCAGCCAAATCCTACGAGCAGTACTTC.

This sequence joins TRBV9 and TRBJ2-2; TRBD2 matches at 16 bases. Trimming at V came to 0 bases and at J to 8 bases, leaving 4 bases not matched to a gene. There are 17 residues in the CDR3. CDR1 is SGDLS, CDR2 YYNGEE, per germline. The CDR3 nucleotides are TGTGCCAGCAGCGTAGAGGGACTAGCGGGGGGGCCAGGGGAGCTGTTTTTT. This encodes CASSVEGLAGGPGELFF.

The chain carries TRBV29-1 and TRBJ1-2, with no clear D. This CDR3 contains 13 residues. In germline, CDR1 is SQVTM, CDR2 ANQGSEA. Trimming removed 6 bases from V and 1 base from J, with 12 bases in between. CDR3 bases: TGCAGCGTCTTCGGCGGATTTAACTATGGCTACACCTTC. Amino acid sequence: CSVFGGFNYGYTF.

This rearrangement joins TRBV2 to TRBJ1-5, with 10 bases that match TRBD1. Trimming cost V 8 bases and J 6 bases; bases outside gene matches: 4. The length of the CDR3 is 13 residues. CDR1 SNHLY and CDR2 FYNNEI come from the germline V gene. The CDR3 DNA is TGTGCCAGCGGGCGGACAGGGGGTCAGCCCCAGCATTTT. Translating it yields CASGRTGGQPQHF.

This chain links TRBV7-9 with TRBJ2-1; the D is unclear. The ends were cut back, 3 bases at V and 4 bases at J, with 13 bases in the middle. The CDR3 totals 15 residues. Germline loops: CDR1 SEHNR, CDR2 FQNEAQ (reference sequence). CDR3 amino acids: CASSLTSESYNEQFF. The CDR3 nucleotides are TGTGCCAGCAGCTTGACTTCCGAATCTTACAATGAGCAGTTCTTC. The full variable domain, rest sourced from reference TRBV7-9 and TRBJ2-1, is DTGVSQNPRHKITKRGQNVTFRCDPISEHNRLYWYRQTLGQGPEFLTYFQNEAQLEKSRLLSDRFSAERPKGSFSTLEIQRTEQGDSAMYLCASSLTSESYNEQFFGPGTRLTVL.

The rearrangement links TRBV4-3 to TRBJ1-2; 10 bases agree with TRBD1. The CDR3 loop spans 15 amino acids. V gave up 1 base and J gave up 2 bases; unmatched junction bases: 1. Germline CDR1 LGHNA, CDR2 YSLEER. CDR3 residues: CASSQATGGNYGYTF. In DNA, the CDR3 is TGCGCCAGCAGCCAAGCGACAGGGGGCAACTATGGCTACACCTTC.

This clone came up once. This chain joins TRBV11-2 and TRBJ2-1; TRBD1 matches at 10 bases. CDR1 SGHAT and CDR2 FQNNGV come from the germline V gene. This CDR3 is 15 amino acids long. Germline trimming cut 3 bases from V and 4 bases from J; bases unmatched to any gene: 3. The CDR3 reads CASSFDRGRYNEQFF. CDR3 DNA sequence: TGTGCCAGCAGCTTCGACAGGGGGCGGTACAATGAGCAGTTCTTC.

The J gene is TRBJ1-4, the V gene TRBV6-6; possibly TRBD1 for D (5 bases). V lost 6 bases to trimming and J lost 7 bases, with 15 bases between them. Germline V gives CDR1 MNHNY, CDR2 SVGAGI (reference sequence). The length of the CDR3 is 14 residues. CDR3 protein: CASRPRGGGEKLFF. The CDR3 DNA follows: TGTGCCAGCAGGCCCCGGGGCGGGGGTGAAAAACTGTTTTTT.

J is TRBJ2-3 and V is TRBV12-5, with a weak D call TRBD1 (5 bases). The CDR3 runs 16 residues. The germline V gene has CDR1 LGHNT and CDR2 FRNRAP. V dropped 1 base and J dropped 0 bases, with 11 bases sitting between them. Written as DNA, the CDR3 is TGTGCTAGTGGTTTGGGTACAGGCCAAAGCACAGATACGCAGTATTTT. This translates into CASGLGTGQSTDTQYF.

The chain combines TRBV6-5 with TRBJ1-4, with no clear D. Germline CDR1 and CDR2: MNHEY and SVGAGI. Trimming took off 6 bases at V and 0 bases at J, with 8 bases between the two ends. This CDR3 has 14 residues. The CDR3 is CASRGGTTNEKLFF. CDR3 DNA: TGTGCCAGCAGGGGCGGGACAACTAATGAAAAACTGTTTTTT.

DNA of the CDR3: TGCGCCAGCAGCCGCCAACAGGGAACCCCCTACGAGCAGTACTTC. Its protein is CASSRQQGTPYEQYF. The gene calls are TRBV4-3 and TRBJ2-7, with TRBD1 as a possible D gene (6 bases). This CDR3 has 15 amino acids. Germline CDR1 LGHNA, CDR2 YSLEER. V was clipped by 4 bases and J by 2 bases, with 15 bases between them.

The chain employs TRBV7-8 and TRBJ2-1; TRBD1 might be the D (6 bases). Germline V lookup: CDR1 SGHVS, CDR2 FQNEAQ. V was trimmed by 5 bases and J by 9 bases, leaving 14 bases between them. The CDR3 sequence is 13 residues long. The CDR3 here is CASSADRGGEQFF. Here the CDR3 DNA reads TGTGCCAGCAGCGCGGACAGAGGCGGTGAGCAGTTCTTC.

This rearrangement joins TRBV2 to TRBJ2-3; D gene uncertain. Trimming stripped 6 bases from V and 1 base from J, with 8 bases between. This CDR3 is built from 13 residues. Germline V lookup: CDR1 SNHLY, CDR2 FYNNEI. The CDR3 sequence is CASSPQGTDTQYF. The DNA for the CDR3 is TGTGCCAGCAGCCCTCAGGGCACAGATACGCAGTATTTT.

V is TRBV7-9 and J is TRBJ1-1; 8 positions agree with TRBD1. Germline CDR1 SEHNR, CDR2 FQNEAQ (reference sequence). V gave up 3 bases and J gave up 3 bases; unmatched junction bases: 15. This CDR3 is built from 18 residues. DNA for the CDR3: TGTGCCAGCAGCTTGAATAACGCAGGGGGCACTGGTGACACTGAAGCTTTCTTT. It translates to CASSLNNAGGTGDTEAFF.

The chain is built from TRBV5-1 and TRBJ2-3; a weak D match, TRBD2 (6 bases). The ends were cut back, 1 base at V and 5 bases at J, with 11 bases in the middle. CDR3 length: 14 amino acids. The germline V gene encodes CDR1 SGHRS and CDR2 YFSETQ. In nucleotides, the CDR3 is TGCGCCAGCAGCTTGCGGGGGAATCAAGATACGCAGTATTTT. Encoded protein: CASSLRGNQDTQYF. The variable domain in full, with the rest retrieved from reference TRBV5-1 and TRBJ2-3, is KAGVTQTPRYLIKTRGQQVTLSCSPISGHRSVSWYQQTPGQGLQFLFEYFSETQRNKGNFPGRFSGRQFSNSRSEMNVSTLELGDSALYLCASSLRGNQDTQYFGPGTRLTVL.

The chain is built from TRBV7-2 and TRBJ2-7; 11 bases fit TRBD2. The CDR3 sequence is 17 residues long. Germline CDR1 SGHTA, CDR2 FQGNSA. The V and J ends lost 1 base and 5 bases, in that order; junction bases with no gene match: 10. The CDR3 region has the DNA TGTGCCAGCAGCTTAGAGCCGACTAGCGGGGTGTTCCACGAGCAGTACTTC. It codes for CASSLEPTSGVFHEQYF.

This chain links TRBV5-6 with TRBJ2-7; D perhaps matches TRBD1 (6 bases). Germline CDR1 reads SGHDT; CDR2 reads YYEEEE. Trimming shortened V by 9 bases and J by 3 bases, and 16 bases separated the two germline ends. This CDR3 has 13 amino acids. The CDR3 nucleotides read TGTGCCACTTCAGCGACAGGAAACTACGAGCAGTACTTC. The encoded protein is CATSATGNYEQYF. Complete variable domain (other parts from reference TRBV5-6 and TRBJ2-7): DAGVTQSPTHLIKTRGQQVTLRCSPKSGHDTVSWYQQALGQGPQFIFQYYEEEERQRGNFPDRFSGHQFPNYSSELNVNALLLGDSALYLCATSATGNYEQYFGPGTRLTVT.

This clone was recorded only once. The V gene is TRBV7-9, the J gene TRBJ2-3, with D possibly matching TRBD2 (6 bases). V was cut by 5 bases and J by 1 base, with 16 bases left in between. This CDR3 is built from 16 residues. Germline assignment: CDR1 SEHNR and CDR2 FQNEAQ (reference sequence). The CDR3 nucleotides read TGTGCCAGCAGCCCCAATGGGGGGACGGGCACAGATACGCAGTATTTT. This sequence encodes CASSPNGGTGTDTQYF.

This rearrangement joins TRBV7-2 to TRBJ2-5; D is unresolved. This CDR3 has 12 residues. Germline V gives CDR1 SGHTA, CDR2 FQGNSA. Trimming took off 3 bases at V and 4 bases at J, with 6 bases between the two ends. CDR3: CASSFEAETQYF. The CDR3 DNA reads TGTGCCAGCAGCTTCGAGGCAGAGACCCAGTACTTC.